These 18 T cell receptor beta chains originate from one sample sequenced in a study of T cell repertoires in cytomegalovirus infection. TCRdb re-called the reads with MiXCR, one entry per CDR3 protein. The table has 550,000 to 700,000 distinct CDR3 sequences, around 40% seen once. For these receptors, no antigen is known. The material was cultured PBMCs, obtained from culture after CMV antigen stimulation. Receptors originate from a human donor in good health (CMV status not recorded). Some clones in this sample may be carry-over from other donors' samples.

This clonotype showed up just a few times. V usage is TRBV7-2 and J usage is TRBJ2-3, with a weak D call TRBD1 (6 bases). This CDR3 region has 14 residues. V was cut by 5 bases and J by 6 bases, with 15 bases left in between. From germline, CDR1 is SGHTA and CDR2 FQGNSA. The CDR3 protein is CASSVSTGPDTQYF. The CDR3 bases are TGTGCCAGCAGCGTCTCAACAGGGCCCGATACGCAGTATTTT.

This rearrangement joins TRBV11-2 to TRBJ2-7, with D perhaps assigned TRBD1 or TRBD2 (5 bases each). The V gene lost 4 bases and the J gene lost 1 base, with 20 bases spanning the gap. The germline V gene has CDR1 SGHAT and CDR2 FQNNGV. CDR3 length: 17 residues. Written as DNA, the CDR3 is TGTGCCAGCAGCTCAACACTTGCTGGGGCGGGTTCCTACGAGCAGTACTTC. Protein sequence: CASSSTLAGAGSYEQYF.

This clonotype was counted a few times. The CDR3 region has the DNA TGTGCCAGCAGGCGGACAGGCAGATATGGCTACACCTTC. As protein: CASRRTGRYGYTF. The chain is built from TRBV25-1 and TRBJ1-2, with TRBD1 identical over 7 bases. V lost 6 bases, J lost 5 bases, and 6 bases stayed unmatched. CDR1 MGHDK and CDR2 SYGVNS come from the germline V gene. CDR3 size: 13 residues.

The J gene is TRBJ1-2, the V gene TRBV6-1, with TRBD1 as a possible D gene (6 bases). This CDR3 region has 13 residues. V was shortened by 5 bases and J by 7 bases, with 14 bases between the two germline ends. The germline V gene encodes CDR1 MNHNS and CDR2 SASEGT. CDR3 protein: CASSRQESRGYTF. The CDR3, as DNA: TGTGCCAGCAGTCGACAGGAAAGTCGTGGCTACACCTTC.

This clonotype was detected a few times. The chain employs TRBV10-3 and TRBJ2-1, with D hard to call. The CDR3 length is 13 residues. Germline loops: CDR1 ENHRY, CDR2 SYGVKD. V was trimmed by 3 bases and J by 11 bases, leaving 14 bases between them. The CDR3 DNA reads as TGTGCCATCAGTGATGAGGTCTCCTTCCAGCAGTTCTTC. It yields the protein CAISDEVSFQQFF.

This clonotype was counted a few times. The chain couples TRBV7-2 to TRBJ2-6; 8 positions agree with TRBD1. J was trimmed by 1 base and V by 2 bases; bases with no gene match: 10. The CDR3 loop spans 19 amino acids. Germline V gives CDR1 SGHTA, CDR2 FQGNSA. The CDR3 here is CASSLTLTGGWSGANVLTF. The CDR3 region has the DNA TGTGCCAGCAGCTTAACCCTTACAGGGGGTTGGTCTGGGGCCAACGTCCTGACTTTC.

This chain uses TRBV6-2 or TRBV6-3 with TRBJ2-7; 11 bases are a match to TRBD2. With 6 bases clipped from V and 6 bases from J, the junction kept 7 bases outside the gene matches. The CDR3 contains 14 residues. The germline CDR1 and CDR2 sequences are MNHEY and SVGEGT. CDR3: CASRETSGTLEQYF. DNA of the CDR3: TGTGCCAGCAGGGAGACTAGCGGGACCCTCGAGCAGTACTTC.

This chain connects TRBV20-1 to TRBJ1-4, with D perhaps TRBD1 (5 bases). Looked up from germline, CDR1 is DFQATT and CDR2 is SNEGSKA (reference sequence). Trimming shortened V by 4 bases and J by 8 bases, and 17 bases separated the two germline ends. CDR3 size: 14 residues. The CDR3, as DNA: TGCAGTGCTATGGGGGGGGACCGTCTCGAAAAACTGTTTTTT. The encoded protein is CSAMGGDRLEKLFF.

This clonotype has more than one count but fewer than ten. The chain carries TRBV7-9 and TRBJ1-1; no clear D. Germline CDR1 is SEHNR and CDR2 is FQNEAQ (reference sequence). V lost 5 bases and J 6 bases, leaving 13 bases between the germline ends. This CDR3 has 13 amino acids. The chain's CDR3 is CASSRLGRSEAFF. For the CDR3, the DNA is TGTGCCAGCAGCCGATTGGGAAGGTCTGAAGCTTTCTTT.

The DNA of the CDR3 is TGTGCCAGTCTCTTCCTAGCGGGGGTCTACGAGCAGTACTTC. Its translation is CASLFLAGVYEQYF. The chain links TRBV2 to TRBJ2-7; TRBD2 matches 10 bases. The CDR3 runs 14 residues. Germline assignment: CDR1 SNHLY and CDR2 FYNNEI. Trimming cost V 9 bases and J 3 bases; bases outside gene matches: 8.

This clonotype was seen a handful of times. The chain joins TRBV19 to TRBJ2-7; D could derive from TRBD1 or TRBD2 (5 bases each). With 4 bases removed from V and 5 bases from J, the gap between germline ends came to 18 bases. CDR1 and CDR2 from the germline V gene are LNHDA and SQIVND (reference sequence). CDR3 length: 15 amino acids. CDR3 bases: TGTGCCAGTAGTAAGGGACCCGGGAAGGAAGACGAGCAGTACTTC. The encoded protein is CASSKGPGKEDEQYF.

This chain links TRBV7-2 with TRBJ2-1; TRBD1 aligns across 10 bases. CDR3 length: 16 amino acids. Germline CDR1 SGHTA, CDR2 FQGNSA. J lost 7 bases, V lost 4 bases, and 10 bases had no gene match. As DNA, the CDR3 is TGTGCCAGCAGCTCGGGGACAGGGGCCGCCCGTAATGAGCAGTTCTTC. This translates into CASSSGTGAARNEQFF.

This clonotype was recorded a few times. V usage is TRBV7-8 and J usage is TRBJ2-5; 7 nucleotides align to TRBD2. Trimming at V came to 5 bases and at J to 4 bases, leaving 16 bases not matched to a gene. CDR3 length: 17 amino acids. Looked up from germline, CDR1 is SGHVS and CDR2 is FQNEAQ. The CDR3 DNA reads as TGTGCCAGCAGCCAGAGGCCCGTCGGCGGGAGAGGAGAGACCCAGTACTTC. Translated: CASSQRPVGGRGETQYF.

This clonotype was seen a few times. The chain is built from TRBV27 and TRBJ1-3, with no clear D. V lost 4 bases and J 0 bases, leaving 19 bases between the germline ends. This CDR3 comprises 18 residues. From germline, CDR1 is MNHEY and CDR2 SMNVEV (reference sequence). The CDR3 DNA follows: TGTGCCAGCAGTTCACTCATGGCCGGTCGGAGCTCTGGAAACACCATATATTTT. Protein sequence: CASSSLMAGRSSGNTIYF.

CDR3 in DNA: TGCGCCAGCAGCCAAGATATAACAGATCAAGAGACCCAGTACTTC. This sequence encodes CASSQDITDQETQYF. This chain links TRBV4-3 with TRBJ2-5; D is undetermined. The V end was cut by 0 bases, the J end by 2 bases, with 10 bases between. This CDR3 region has 15 residues. CDR1 is LGHNA, CDR2 YSLEER, per germline.

The chain links TRBV6-2 or TRBV6-3 to TRBJ2-7, with D hard to call. The CDR3 runs 13 residues. Germline CDR1 and CDR2: MNHEY and SVGEGT. Trimming removed 3 bases from V and 5 bases from J, with 11 bases in between. As DNA, the CDR3 is TGTGCCAGCAGTTATGGGTTGCGCAACGAGCAGTACTTC. Protein sequence: CASSYGLRNEQYF.

This clonotype was detected only a few times. The chain links TRBV6-5 to TRBJ2-7, with 10 bases identical to TRBD2. CDR3 size: 17 residues. Germline CDR1 is MNHEY and CDR2 is SVGAGI. The trim removed 2 bases at V and 2 bases at J, leaving 9 bases unmatched. CDR3: CASSYRRGSGGPYEQYF. The DNA of the CDR3 is TGTGCCAGCAGTTACCGGCGGGGTAGCGGGGGGCCCTACGAGCAGTACTTC.

This clonotype has more than one count but fewer than ten. The chain has TRBV7-2 and TRBJ2-7, with TRBD1 matching over 8 bases. From germline, CDR1 is SGHTA and CDR2 FQGNSA. The CDR3 runs to 13 residues. CDR3 nucleotide sequence: TGTGCCAGCAGCTTAGCGACAGGGGTCCCAGCGAATGTC. It yields the protein CASSLATGVPANV.